Each of the 2 T cell receptor beta chains below was sequenced from the same sample in a study of T cells expressing NK-cell markers. TCRdb reworked the 5' RACE reads into one entry per CDR3 protein, no DNA. This sample's table has 350,000 to 450,000 distinct CDR3 sequences. Sequencing used blood T cells: a sorted CD56 or NKG2C T cell subset, CD4+ or CD8+ T cells, or bulk PBMC T cells (not recorded which). Every receptor here comes from a man aged 18-70 years in good health.

This rearrangement joins TRBV6-5 to TRBJ1-3. CDR1 is MNHEY, CDR2 SVGAGI, per germline. The CDR3 totals 16 residues. The CDR3 protein is CASSYSLVPSGNTIYF.

The chain carries TRBV6-5 and TRBJ1-1; the TCRdb call, TRBD1, lacks DNA for checking. CDR1 MNHEY and CDR2 SVGAGI come from the germline V gene. This CDR3 spans 12 amino acids. CDR3 sequence reads: CATRGWGPEAFF.